These T cell receptor beta chains were read from a single sample in a study of a mutant IDH1 vaccine in newly diagnosed glioma. Sequencing was performed with immunoSEQ multiplex PCR; in TCRdb, only in-frame clones are kept and a portion is missing. In the table there are about 120,000 clones, around 90% of which are singletons. The antigens of these receptors remain unknown. This specimen consisted of PBMCs, obtained from a glioma patient whose treatment included an IDH1 peptide vaccine. These TCRs come from a woman in her forties or fifties with glioma. Both conserved end residues are part of each CDR3. D genes are given only for firm matches. Only some rows state a clone size, as once, few, many or a class for expanded clones.

v_call	d_call	j_call	clone_size	cdr3_aa	cdr3_nt
TRBV7-9	NA	TRBJ2-3	NA	CASSPRVGVDTQYF	TGTGCCAGCAGCCCACGTGTGGGGGTAGATACGCAGTATTTT
TRBV30	TRBD1	TRBJ2-6	NA	CAWIKIGQGSGANVLTF	TGTGCCTGGATCAAGATAGGACAGGGATCTGGGGCCAACGTCCTGACTTTC
TRBV10-3	TRBD2	TRBJ2-2	few	CAISWTSGRTGELFF	TGTGCCATCAGTTGGACTAGCGGGAGGACCGGGGAGCTGTTTTTT
TRBV5-1	NA	TRBJ2-2	NA	CASSLEADFSWSRTGELFF	TGCGCCAGCAGCTTGGAGGCAGATTTTAGCTGGAGCCGCACCGGGGAGCTGTTTTTT
TRBV6-1	TRBD2	TRBJ2-1	NA	CASSVRGSYNEQFF	TGTGCCAGCAGTGTCCGCGGGAGCTACAATGAGCAGTTCTTC
TRBV5-1	NA	TRBJ2-1	NA	CASSLAGQGKGEQFF	TGCGCCAGCAGCTTGGCCGGGCAGGGTAAAGGTGAGCAGTTCTTC
TRBV27	NA	TRBJ1-1	NA	CASSTTGRGSPFF	TGTGCCAGCAGTACTACAGGTCGCGGATCTCCTTTCTTT
TRBV7-9	TRBD1	TRBJ1-5	few	CASSLARGTGGDQPQHF	TGTGCCAGCAGCTTAGCGCGAGGGACAGGGGGCGATCAGCCCCAGCATTTT
TRBV4-1	NA	TRBJ1-1	NA	CASSQDREMKAFF	TGCGCCAGCAGCCAAGATCGGGAAATGAAAGCTTTCTTT
TRBV10-2	TRBD2	TRBJ2-3	once	CASSAGGRPLNTQYF	TGCGCCAGCAGTGCGGGCGGGAGGCCCTTAAATACGCAGTATTTT
TRBV5-5	TRBD1	TRBJ1-2	NA	CASSVGNRGSYGYTF	TGTGCCAGCAGCGTTGGCAACAGGGGGAGCTATGGCTACACCTTC
TRBV15	NA	TRBJ1-1	few	CATSRDRPPEAFF	TGTGCCACCAGCAGAGATCGACCCCCTGAAGCTTTCTTT
TRBV2	TRBD1	TRBJ1-5	NA	CASKDRGGGNQPQHF	TGTGCCAGCAAAGACAGGGGGGGCGGCAATCAGCCCCAGCATTTT